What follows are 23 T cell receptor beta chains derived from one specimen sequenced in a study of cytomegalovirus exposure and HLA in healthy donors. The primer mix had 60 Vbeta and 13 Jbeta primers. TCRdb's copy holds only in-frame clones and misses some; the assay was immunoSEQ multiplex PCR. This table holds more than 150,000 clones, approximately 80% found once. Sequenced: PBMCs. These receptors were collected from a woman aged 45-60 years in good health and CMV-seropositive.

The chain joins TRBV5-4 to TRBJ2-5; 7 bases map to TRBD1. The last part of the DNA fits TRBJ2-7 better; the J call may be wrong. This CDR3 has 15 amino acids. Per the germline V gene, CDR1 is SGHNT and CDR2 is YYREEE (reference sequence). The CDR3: CASSLEQGEAYEQYF. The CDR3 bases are TGTGCCAGCAGCTTGGAGCAGGGGGAAGCCTACGAGCAGTACTTC.

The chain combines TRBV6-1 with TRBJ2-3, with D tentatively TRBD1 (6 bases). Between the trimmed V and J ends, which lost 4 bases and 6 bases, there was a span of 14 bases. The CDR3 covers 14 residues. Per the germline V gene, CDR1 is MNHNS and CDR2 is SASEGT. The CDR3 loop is CASSALDSLDTQYF. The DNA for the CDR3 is TGTGCCAGCAGTGCTCTGGACAGCTTGGATACGCAGTATTTT.

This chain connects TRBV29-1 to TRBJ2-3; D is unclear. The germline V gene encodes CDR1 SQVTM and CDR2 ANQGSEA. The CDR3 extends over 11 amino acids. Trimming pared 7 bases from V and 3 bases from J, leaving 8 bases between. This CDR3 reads CSGLQTDTQYF. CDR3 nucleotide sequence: TGCAGCGGTCTACAGACAGATACGCAGTATTTT.

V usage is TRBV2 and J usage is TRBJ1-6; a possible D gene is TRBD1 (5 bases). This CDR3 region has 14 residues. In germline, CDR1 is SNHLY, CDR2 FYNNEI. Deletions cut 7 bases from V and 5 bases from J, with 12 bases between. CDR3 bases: TGTGCCAGCACCCCGCTACAGGATAATTCACCCCTCCACTTT. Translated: CASTPLQDNSPLHF.

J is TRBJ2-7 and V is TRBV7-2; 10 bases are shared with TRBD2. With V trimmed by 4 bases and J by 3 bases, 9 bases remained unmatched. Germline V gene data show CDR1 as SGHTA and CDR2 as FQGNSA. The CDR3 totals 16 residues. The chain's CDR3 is CASSSLLAGVNYEQYF. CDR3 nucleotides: TGTGCCAGCAGCTCTCTTCTAGCGGGGGTTAACTACGAGCAGTACTTC.

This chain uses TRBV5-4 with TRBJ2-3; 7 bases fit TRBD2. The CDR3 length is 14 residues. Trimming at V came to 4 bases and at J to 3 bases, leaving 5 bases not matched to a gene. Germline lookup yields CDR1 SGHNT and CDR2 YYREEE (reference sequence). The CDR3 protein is CASSRRGGTDTQYF. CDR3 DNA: TGTGCCAGCAGCCGTCGGGGAGGGACAGATACGCAGTATTTT.

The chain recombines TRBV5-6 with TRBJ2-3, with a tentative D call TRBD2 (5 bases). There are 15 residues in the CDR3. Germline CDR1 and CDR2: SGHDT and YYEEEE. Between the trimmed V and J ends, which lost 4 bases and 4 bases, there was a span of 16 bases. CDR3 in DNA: TGTGCCAGCAGCCGGACTGCGGGCCGCCCAGATACGCAGTATTTT. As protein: CASSRTAGRPDTQYF.

The CDR3 spells CASSPSGGARSYEQYF. The CDR3 region has the DNA TGCGCCAGCAGCCCCAGCGGGGGGGCCAGGTCCTACGAGCAGTACTTC. The chain recombines TRBV4-1 with TRBJ2-7; 10 bases agree with TRBD2. This CDR3 is 16 amino acids long. Germline V gene sequence: CDR1 MGHRA, CDR2 YSYEKL. The ends lost 4 bases at V and 1 base at J; junction bases unmatched: 7.

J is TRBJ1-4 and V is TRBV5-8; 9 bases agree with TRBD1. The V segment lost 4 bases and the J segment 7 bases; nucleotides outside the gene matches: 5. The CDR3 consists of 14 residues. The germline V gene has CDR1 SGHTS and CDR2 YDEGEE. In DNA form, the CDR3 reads TGTGCCAGCAGCCCGGGACAGGGCCCTGAAAAACTGTTTTTT. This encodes CASSPGQGPEKLFF. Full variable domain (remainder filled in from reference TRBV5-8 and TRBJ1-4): EAGVTQSPTHLIKTRGQQATLRCSPISGHTSVYWYQQALGLGLQFLLWYDEGEERNRGNFPPRFSGRQFPNYSSELNVNALELEDSALYLCASSPGQGPEKLFFGSGTQLSVL.

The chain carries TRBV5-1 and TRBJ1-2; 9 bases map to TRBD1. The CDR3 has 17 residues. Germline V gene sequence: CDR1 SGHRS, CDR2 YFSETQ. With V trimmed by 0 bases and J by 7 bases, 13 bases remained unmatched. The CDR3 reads CASSLATGEQGAGGYTF. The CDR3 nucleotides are TGCGCCAGCAGCTTGGCCACAGGCGAACAGGGGGCCGGTGGCTACACCTTC.

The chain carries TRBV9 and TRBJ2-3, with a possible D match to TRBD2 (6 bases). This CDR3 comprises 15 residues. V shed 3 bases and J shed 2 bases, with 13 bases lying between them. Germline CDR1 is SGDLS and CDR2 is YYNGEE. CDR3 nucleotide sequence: TGTGCCAGCAGCGGACGACTAGTAGCCACAGATACGCAGTATTTT. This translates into CASSGRLVATDTQYF.

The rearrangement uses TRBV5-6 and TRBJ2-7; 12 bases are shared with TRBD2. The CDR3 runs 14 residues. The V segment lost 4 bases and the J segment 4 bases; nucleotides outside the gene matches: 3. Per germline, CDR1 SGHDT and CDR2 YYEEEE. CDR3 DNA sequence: TGTGCCAGCAGCCCTACTAGCGGGGGGTACGAGCAGTACTTC. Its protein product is CASSPTSGGYEQYF.

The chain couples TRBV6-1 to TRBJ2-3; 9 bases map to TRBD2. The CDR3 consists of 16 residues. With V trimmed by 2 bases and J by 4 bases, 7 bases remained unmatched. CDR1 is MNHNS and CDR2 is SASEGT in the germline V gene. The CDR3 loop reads CASSEHGGGASDTQYF. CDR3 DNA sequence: TGTGCCAGCAGTGAACACGGCGGGGGGGCTTCAGATACGCAGTATTTT.

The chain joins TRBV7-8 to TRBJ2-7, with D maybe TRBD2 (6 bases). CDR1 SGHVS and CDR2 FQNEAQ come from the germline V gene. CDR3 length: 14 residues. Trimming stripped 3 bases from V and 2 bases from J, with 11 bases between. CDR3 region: CASSFLASTYEQYF. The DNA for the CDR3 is TGTGCCAGCAGCTTTCTAGCGAGCACCTACGAGCAGTACTTC.

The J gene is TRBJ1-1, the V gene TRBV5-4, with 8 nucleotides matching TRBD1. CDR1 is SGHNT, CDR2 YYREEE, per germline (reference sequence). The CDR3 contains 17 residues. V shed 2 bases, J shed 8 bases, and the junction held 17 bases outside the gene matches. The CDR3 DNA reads TGTGCCAGCAGCTTTTTTCCCGGACAGGGATCCGGAGACGAAGCTTTCTTT. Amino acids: CASSFFPGQGSGDEAFF.

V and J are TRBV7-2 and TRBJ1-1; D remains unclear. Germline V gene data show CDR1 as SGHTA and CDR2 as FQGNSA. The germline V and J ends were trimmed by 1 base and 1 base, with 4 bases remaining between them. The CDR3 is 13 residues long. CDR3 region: CASSLDRNTEAFF. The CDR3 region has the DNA TGTGCCAGCAGCTTAGACAGGAACACTGAAGCTTTCTTT. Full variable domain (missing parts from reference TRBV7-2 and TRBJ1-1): GAGVSQSPSNKVTEKGKDVELRCDPISGHTALYWYRQSLGQGLEFLIYFQGNSAPDKSGLPSDRFSAERTGGSVSTLTIQRTQQEDSAVYLCASSLDRNTEAFFGQGTRLTVV.

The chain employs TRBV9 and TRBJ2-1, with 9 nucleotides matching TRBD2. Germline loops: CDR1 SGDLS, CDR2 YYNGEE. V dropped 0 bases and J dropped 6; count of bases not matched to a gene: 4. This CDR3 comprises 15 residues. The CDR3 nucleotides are TGTGCCAGCAGCGTAGAAGGAGCGGGGGGCAATGAGCAGTTCTTC. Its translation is CASSVEGAGGNEQFF.

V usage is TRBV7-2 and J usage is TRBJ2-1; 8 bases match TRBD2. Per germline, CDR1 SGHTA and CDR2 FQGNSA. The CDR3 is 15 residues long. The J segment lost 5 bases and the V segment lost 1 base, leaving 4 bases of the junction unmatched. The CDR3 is CASSLGRGANNEQFF. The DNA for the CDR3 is TGTGCCAGCAGCTTAGGGCGGGGGGCAAACAATGAGCAGTTCTTC.

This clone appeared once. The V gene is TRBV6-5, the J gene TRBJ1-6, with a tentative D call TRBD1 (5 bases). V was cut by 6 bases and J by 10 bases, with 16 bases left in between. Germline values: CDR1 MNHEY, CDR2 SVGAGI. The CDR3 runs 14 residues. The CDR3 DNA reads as TGTGCCAGCAGAAAACAGGCGAGTGGGTCACCCCTCCACTTT. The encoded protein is CASRKQASGSPLHF.

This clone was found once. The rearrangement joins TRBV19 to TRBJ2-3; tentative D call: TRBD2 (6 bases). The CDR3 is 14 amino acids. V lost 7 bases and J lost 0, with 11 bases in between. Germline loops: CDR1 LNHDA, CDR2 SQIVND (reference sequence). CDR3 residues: CASTLGGSTDTQYF. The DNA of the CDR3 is TGTGCCAGTACCCTGGGGGGTAGCACAGATACGCAGTATTTT.

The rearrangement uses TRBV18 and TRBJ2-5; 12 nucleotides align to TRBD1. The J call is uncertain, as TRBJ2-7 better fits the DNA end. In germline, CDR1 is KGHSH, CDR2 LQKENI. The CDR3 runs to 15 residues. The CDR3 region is CASSLPGQGAHEQYF. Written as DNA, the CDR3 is TGTGCCAGCTCACTTCCGGGACAGGGGGCCCACGAGCAGTACTTC.

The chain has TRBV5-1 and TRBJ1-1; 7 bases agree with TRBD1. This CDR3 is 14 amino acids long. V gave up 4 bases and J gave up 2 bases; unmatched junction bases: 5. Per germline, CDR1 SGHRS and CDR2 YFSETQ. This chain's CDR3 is CASSQGQPNTEAFF. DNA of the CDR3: TGCGCCAGCAGCCAGGGACAGCCAAACACTGAAGCTTTCTTT.

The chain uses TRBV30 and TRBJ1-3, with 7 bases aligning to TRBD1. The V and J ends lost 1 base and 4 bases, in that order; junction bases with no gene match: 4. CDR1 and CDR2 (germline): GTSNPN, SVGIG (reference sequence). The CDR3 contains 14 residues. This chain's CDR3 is CAWSDRDRGNTIYF. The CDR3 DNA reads TGTGCCTGGAGTGACAGGGACAGAGGAAACACCATATATTTT.